A selection of T cell receptor beta chains follows, all from one sample in a study of T cells after yellow fever vaccination. TCRdb re-derived calls from the 5' RACE reads in MiXCR, one entry per CDR3 protein. In the table there are 350,000 to 450,000 distinct CDR3 sequences, approximately 18% of which are singletons. This specimen consisted of PBMCs, obtained before the yellow fever booster vaccination. These receptors came from a man aged 18-30 years who received the YFV17D yellow fever vaccine. Each CDR3 is given with its conserved first and last residue. The D gene is left open where the match is weak. The size of a clone is reported for some rows only, either as once, few or many, or as a class for expanded clones.

>many|TRBJ2-3|TRBV7-9|NA
TGTGCCAGCAGCTTAGGGCCAGATACGCAGTATTTT
CASSLGPDTQYF
>NA|TRBJ1-5|TRBV21-1|NA
TGTGCCAGCTTGACAGGGGCTACTGATCAGCCCCAGCATTTT
CASLTGATDQPQHF
>NA|TRBJ2-1|TRBV7-9|TRBD1
TGTGCCAGCAGCTTGACAGGGTCCGCTGAGCAGTTCTTC
CASSLTGSAEQFF
>NA|TRBJ1-1|TRBV5-1|TRBD1
TGCGCCAGCAGCTTGGGGCCAGGGGGCACTGAAGCTTTCTTT
CASSLGPGGTEAFF
>NA|TRBJ2-1|TRBV20-1|TRBD1
TGCAGTGCCCTTCTTCGGACAGGGCCCTCCTACAATGAGCAGTTCTTC
CSALLRTGPSYNEQFF
>NA|TRBJ1-1|TRBV6-2/TRBV6-3|NA
TGTGCCAGCACTCCGGAGGTAGGGGGCACTGAAGCTTTCTTT
CASTPEVGGTEAFF
>few|TRBJ2-5|TRBV5-1|NA
TGCGCCAGCAGCTTGGTAGGGGGGAGTGCAGAGACCCAGTACTTC
CASSLVGGSAETQYF
>NA|TRBJ2-3|TRBV4-2|NA
TGTGCCAGCAGCCAATCCGTAGACAATACGCAGTATTTT
CASSQSVDNTQYF
>NA|TRBJ2-5|TRBV5-1|TRBD2
TGCGCCAGCAAGGGAGGGATTCAAGAGACCCAGTACTTC
CASKGGIQETQYF
>few|TRBJ2-6|TRBV11-1|NA
TGTGCCAGCAGCTCCGTCTCTGGGGCCAACGTCCTGACTTTC
CASSSVSGANVLTF
>NA|TRBJ2-6|TRBV7-3|NA
TGTGCCAGCAGCTTACATGGACTACCTTTACGAGCCTCTGGGGCCAACGTCCTGACTTTC
CASSLHGLPLRASGANVLTF
>NA|TRBJ1-6|TRBV7-9|NA
TGTGCCAGCAGCTTAGGTGGAGGGGTTTCCAACAACGCCCTCCACTTT
CASSLGGGVSNNALHF
>few|TRBJ1-1|TRBV9|TRBD1
TGTGCCAGCAGCGTAGCTGGGGACAGGGAAGCTTTCTTT
CASSVAGDREAFF
>few|TRBJ2-2|TRBV20-1|NA
TGCAGTGCTAGAGGGCAGGGTGCCGGGGAGCTGTTTTTT
CSARGQGAGELFF
>once|TRBJ1-4|TRBV5-1|TRBD1
TGCGCCAGCAGCTATGGACAGGGGAATGAAAAACTGTTTTTT
CASSYGQGNEKLFF
>few|TRBJ2-2|TRBV9|TRBD2
TGTGCCAGCAGCGTATCGGGACTAGCGGGGATCGGGGAGCTGTTTTTT
CASSVSGLAGIGELFF
>few|TRBJ2-5|TRBV28|TRBD2
TGTGCCAGCAGGGTCTATGCGGGGGGGCCCGAGACCCAGTACTTC
CASRVYAGGPETQYF
>few|TRBJ1-1|TRBV6-5|TRBD1
TGTGCCAGCAGGCGGGACAGGGGGATCCCTGAAGCTTTCTTT
CASRRDRGIPEAFF
>few|TRBJ2-3|TRBV7-2|TRBD1
TGTGCCAGCAGCTTTCGACAGGGTTCGTATTTT
CASSFRQGSYF
>few|TRBJ1-1|TRBV4-3|TRBD1
TGCGCCAGCAGCCATAGACAGGGGACGAACACTGAAGCTTTCTTT
CASSHRQGTNTEAFF
>few|TRBJ1-2|TRBV27|NA
TGTGCCACCTGGGGGGTCCATAGCCCCTCACAACTCCCCTATGGCTACACCTTC
CATWGVHSPSQLPYGYTF
>few|TRBJ2-2|TRBV29-1|TRBD2
TGCAGCGCCACTAGCGGGGACACCGGGGAGCTGTTTTTT
CSATSGDTGELFF
>NA|TRBJ1-1|TRBV5-1|NA
TGCGCCAGCAGCGCCCTTTTGAACACTGAAGCTTTCTTT
CASSALLNTEAFF
>NA|TRBJ1-4|TRBV18|NA
TGTGCCAGCTCACCGGCAGGGCTTGGCGAAAAACTGTTTTTT
CASSPAGLGEKLFF
>few|TRBJ2-7|TRBV4-1|NA
TGCGCCAGCAGTCGAGTTTCAGACTCTGGCGAGCAGTACTTC
CASSRVSDSGEQYF
>few|TRBJ1-2|TRBV5-1|TRBD1
TGCGCCAGCGGGACAGGGCTCAACTATGGCTACACCTTC
CASGTGLNYGYTF
>few|TRBJ1-6|TRBV20-1|TRBD1
TGCAGTGCTAGAAACCCGGGACAGGGCGGTTCACCCCTCCACTTT
CSARNPGQGGSPLHF
>few|TRBJ2-5|TRBV30|NA
TGTGCCTGGAGTCGGGATTCCGCGAGAGGCCAGTACTTC
CAWSRDSARGQYF
>few|TRBJ2-7|TRBV30|NA
TGTGCCTGGACCCGACAGATTGGCTACGAGCAGTACTTC
CAWTRQIGYEQYF
>NA|TRBJ1-1|TRBV5-1|NA
TGCGCCAGCAGAGAGGGCTACACTGAAGCTTTCTTT
CASREGYTEAFF
>many|TRBJ1-1|TRBV6-1|NA
TGTGCCAGCTCCTCTAGATTGAACACTGAAGCTTTCTTT
CASSSRLNTEAFF
>few|TRBJ1-2|TRBV12-3/TRBV12-4|NA
TGTGCCAGCAGTTTAACCAGAGGCCTGGGGAGAAATGGCTACACCTTC
CASSLTRGLGRNGYTF
>NA|TRBJ1-5|TRBV4-1|NA
TGCGCCAGCAGCCACGCCAGAGAGCAGCCCCAGCATTTT
CASSHAREQPQHF
>NA|TRBJ1-1|TRBV7-9|TRBD1
TGTGCCAGCAGTTCTGACGGACAGGCGAACACTGAAGCTTTCTTT
CASSSDGQANTEAFF
>NA|TRBJ1-2|TRBV6-5|NA
TGTGCCAGCAGCCGGGACCGATCTGATGGCTACACCTTC
CASSRDRSDGYTF
>few|TRBJ1-5|TRBV24-1|TRBD1
TGTGCCACCAGTGAAACAGGGGTCCCGGCCCAGCATTTT
CATSETGVPAQHF
>few|TRBJ2-3|TRBV24-1|NA
TGTGCCACCAGTGATAACACTCGCGGAGGAAGAGATACGCAGTATTTT
CATSDNTRGGRDTQYF
>NA|TRBJ2-7|TRBV7-3|TRBD1
TGTGCCAGCAGCCTTGGGACAGGCCTACCCTACGAGCAGTACTTC
CASSLGTGLPYEQYF
>few|TRBJ1-2|TRBV9|TRBD1
TGTGCCAGCAGCTTGAGCCAGGGGGCTTTTCGGAGCTATGGCTACACCTTC
CASSLSQGAFRSYGYTF
>NA|TRBJ1-2|TRBV6-2/TRBV6-3|NA
TGTGCCAGCAGTACCTTCGACCGGCGGGTCTACACCTTC
CASSTFDRRVYTF
>NA|TRBJ2-5|TRBV20-1|NA
TGCAGTGCTAGAGATGAACTTCAGGAGTACTTC
CSARDELQEYF
>NA|TRBJ2-1|TRBV29-1|TRBD1
TGCAGCCTAACAGGGGAAAACAACAATGAGCAGTTCTTC
CSLTGENNNEQFF
>NA|TRBJ1-6|TRBV20-1|NA
TGCAGTGCTCTTAAAGGGACCCTCCACTTT
CSALKGTLHF
>NA|TRBJ2-1|TRBV29-1|NA
TGCAGCGGGCGACAGGACAGCTCCTACAATGAGCAGTTCTTC
CSGRQDSSYNEQFF
>few|TRBJ2-3|TRBV28|NA
TGTGCCAGCAGTTTGGAGGGTCAGGATACGCAGTATTTT
CASSLEGQDTQYF
>few|TRBJ2-5|TRBV9|NA
TGTGCCAGCAGCGTAGGAGGGACCGTGGGGTCCCAAGAGACCCAGTACTTC
CASSVGGTVGSQETQYF